This T cell receptor beta chain is from a study of cytomegalovirus exposure and HLA in healthy donors. Regarding the study as a whole: Follow-up analysis found HLA locus-dependent TCR association rates, highest for DRB1 and lowest for HLA-C.

In the PCR, 60 Vbeta and 13 Jbeta primers were used. Libraries were prepared by immunoSEQ multiplex PCR; TCRdb keeps only in-frame clonotypes and omits some of them. The sample records 95,000 to 150,000 clones, around 70% being singletons. About this clone itself: Its antigen is not identified.

Germline-derived CDR1 and CDR2 are LGHNA and YNFKEQ. CDR3 length equals 20 residues. The junction had 19 bases not matched to a gene; V was cut back by 0 bases and J by 5 bases. This TCR came from a woman between 35 and 50 years old in good health and CMV-seropositive. Sequencing was done on a sample of PBMCs. V usage is TRBV4-2 and J usage is TRBJ2-1, with 7 nucleotides matching TRBD2. The CDR3 spells CASSQDVRPQMGGKDNEQFF. The CDR3 coding sequence is TGTGCCAGCAGCCAAGATGTTCGCCCTCAGATGGGAGGGAAGGACAATGAGCAGTTCTTC.